There are a few counts of the clone carrying this TCR beta chain. The antigen remains undetermined. The sample originates from a study of identical twins. CDR1 is SSHAT and CDR2 is FNYEAQ in the germline V gene (reference sequence). Trimming took 5 bases from V and 3 from J; bases not matched to a gene: 3. This CDR3 is built from 14 residues. General study results and limits: A partial confounding effect on zero-insertion analyses could come from invariant MAIT and iNKT cells. Sequences that were beta out-of-frame showed weaker excess twin sharing. Fewer insertions characterized abundant cord blood beta clonotypes, whereas memory repertoires showed none.

Addition of a universal primer site occurred through template switching, and cDNA carried unique molecular identifiers. TCRdb called the 5' RACE reads again in MiXCR, with one record for every CDR3 protein. The data hold some 1,700,000 distinct CDR3 sequences, with under 35% observed a single time. The source of this sequence is a newborn girl in good health. The specimen was cord blood. The rearrangement links TRBV7-7 to TRBJ1-2; 10 bases agree with TRBD1. CDR3 bases: TGTGCCAGCAGCCACGGGACAGGGGACTATGGCTACACCTTC. The encoded protein is CASSHGTGDYGYTF.